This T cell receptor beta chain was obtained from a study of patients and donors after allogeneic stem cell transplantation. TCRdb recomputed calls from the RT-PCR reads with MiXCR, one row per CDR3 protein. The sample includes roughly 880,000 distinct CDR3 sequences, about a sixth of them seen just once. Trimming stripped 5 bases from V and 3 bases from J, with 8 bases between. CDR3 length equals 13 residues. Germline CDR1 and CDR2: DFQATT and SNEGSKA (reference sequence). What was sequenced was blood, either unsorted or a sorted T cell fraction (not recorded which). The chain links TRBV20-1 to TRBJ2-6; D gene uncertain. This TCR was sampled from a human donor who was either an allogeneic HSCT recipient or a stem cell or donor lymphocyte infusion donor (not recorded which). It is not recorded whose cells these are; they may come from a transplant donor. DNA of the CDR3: TGCAGTGCTCGTCACGGTGGGGCCAACGTCCTGACTTTC. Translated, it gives CSARHGGANVLTF.